Sequencing of this T cell receptor (beta chain) was carried out in a study of blood T cell repertoires in COVID-19. As for the study in general: Cohort 3 recovery required two negative PCRs, clearance, or symptom resolution. The United States, Italy and Spain were the sources of the acute and convalescent COVID-19 samples.

Authors' methods: Amplifying reference gene primers gave estimates of nucleated cell counts. The assay was immunoSEQ multiplex PCR, and TCRdb's table has in-frame clones only and misses some. For V, J and clone size, that table is used; D and trimming come from the DNA. The data contain fewer than 350,000 clones, 88% of them seen just once; the ten biggest clones take up 2% to 2.5%. The V gene's germline CDR1 is MNHEY and CDR2 SMNVEV (reference sequence). The CDR3 runs 16 residues. About this clone: Sequence at one end of the junction differs from germline and may be a read error.

V and J are TRBV27 and TRBJ1-1; 7 bases fit TRBD1. The sample taken for sequencing was PBMCs or T cells enriched from blood (not recorded which). The clonotype was recovered from a woman aged 55-70 years in a cohort exposed to, infected with or recovered from COVID-19 (not recorded which). The CDR3: CARRGGPGGGNTEAFF. CDR3 coding DNA: TGTGCCCGCAGGGGGGGCCCAGGGGGTGGGAACACTGAAGCTTTCTTT.